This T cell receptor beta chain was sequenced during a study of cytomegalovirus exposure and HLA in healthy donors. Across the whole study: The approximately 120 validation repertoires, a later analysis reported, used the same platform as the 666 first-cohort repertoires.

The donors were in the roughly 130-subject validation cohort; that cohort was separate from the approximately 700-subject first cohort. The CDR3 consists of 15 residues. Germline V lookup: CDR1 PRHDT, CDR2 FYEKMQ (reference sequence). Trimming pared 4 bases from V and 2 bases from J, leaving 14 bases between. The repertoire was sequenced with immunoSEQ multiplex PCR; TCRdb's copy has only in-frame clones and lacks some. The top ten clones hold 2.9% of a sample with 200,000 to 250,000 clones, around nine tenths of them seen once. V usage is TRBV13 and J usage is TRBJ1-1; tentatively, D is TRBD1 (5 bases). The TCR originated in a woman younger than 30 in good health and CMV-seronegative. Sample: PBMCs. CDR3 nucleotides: TGTGCCAGCAGCTCCGCGGGGGGAGGAAACACTGAAGCTTTCTTT. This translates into CASSSAGGGNTEAFF.